One sample yielded the 28 T cell receptor beta chains listed below, sequenced in a study of follicular helper T cells after annual influenza vaccination. Described time point: 2014-2015 season, 7 days after vaccination. Data came from immunoSEQ multiplex PCR; TCRdb stores just in-frame clones and leaves some out. Found here are more than 6,500 clones, approximately 87% of them singletons; the top ten hold roughly 2%. Sequencing was performed on CXCR5+ CD38- circulating T follicular helper cells from blood, taken 7 days after influenza vaccination. The subset was: circulating Tfh, non-naive CD4+CXCR5+PD-1+ (ICOS+CD38+ or ICOS-CD38-). The source of these receptors is an adult who received the influenza vaccine.

In its sample, this clone was seen a few times. The chain carries TRBV7-8 and TRBJ1-5, with 7 bases aligning to TRBD1. The CDR3 runs 15 residues. Per the germline V gene, CDR1 is SGHVS and CDR2 is FQNEAQ. The ends lost 5 bases at V and 0 bases at J; junction bases unmatched: 4. CDR3 in DNA: TGTGCCAGCAGCCCGACAGGGAGTAGCAATCAGCCCCAGCATTTT. It encodes CASSPTGSSNQPQHF.

This clone was detected only once. This chain joins TRBV6-5 and TRBJ2-3, with 11 bases identical to TRBD1. The CDR3 has 15 residues. Losses at the gene ends were 2 bases for V and 5 bases for J; bases not matched to a gene: 3. From germline, CDR1 is MNHEY and CDR2 SVGAGI. CDR3 loop: CASSYGQGAIDTQYF. The CDR3 DNA follows: TGTGCCAGCAGTTACGGACAGGGGGCAATAGATACGCAGTATTTT.

V and J are TRBV5-1 and TRBJ1-3; D might be TRBD1 (6 bases). The CDR3 has 15 amino acids. Trimming removed 4 bases at V and 4 bases at J, with 15 bases between. CDR1 is SGHRS, CDR2 YFSETQ, per germline. Here the CDR3 reads CASSLEQGWGNTIYF. DNA for the CDR3: TGCGCCAGCAGCCTGGAACAGGGATGGGGAAACACCATATATTTT.

The rearrangement joins TRBV14 to TRBJ1-3; D is unclear. CDR1 and CDR2 from the germline V gene are SGHDN and FVKESK. The CDR3 is made up of 15 amino acids. V was trimmed by 0 bases and J by 1 base, leaving 7 bases between them. The CDR3 spells CASSQDRGSGNTIYF. In nucleotides, the CDR3 is TGTGCCAGCAGCCAAGATCGAGGGTCTGGAAACACCATATATTTT. Variable domain in full (rest from reference TRBV14 and TRBJ1-3): EAGVTQFPSHSVIEKGQTVTLRCDPISGHDNLYWYRRVMGKEIKFLLHFVKESKQDESGMPNNRFLAERTGGTYSTLKVQPAELEDSGVYFCASSQDRGSGNTIYFGEGSWLTVV.

The chain carries TRBV28 and TRBJ2-7; D is perhaps TRBD2 (7 bases). V lost 2 bases and J lost 11, with 19 bases in between. Per the germline V gene, CDR1 is MDHEN and CDR2 is SYDVKM. The CDR3 consists of 14 residues. The CDR3 DNA reads TGTGCCAGCAGTTTACCCGGGGGGCCCCAAGGCGAGTACTTC. It codes for CASSLPGGPQGEYF.

The chain links TRBV2 to TRBJ1-4; D remains ambiguous. With 7 bases removed from V and 2 bases from J, the gap between germline ends came to 8 bases. The length of the CDR3 is 13 residues. From germline, CDR1 is SNHLY and CDR2 FYNNEI. The DNA of the CDR3 is TGTGCCAGCAACGGGTTTACTAATGAAAAACTGTTTTTT. Its protein product is CASNGFTNEKLFF.

This clone was found a few times. The chain combines TRBV10-2 with TRBJ1-5; 7 positions match TRBD1. Germline V gene lookup returns CDR1 WSHSY and CDR2 SAAADI. The V gene end was trimmed by 8 bases and the J gene end by 3 bases; junction bases not matched to a gene: 4. This CDR3 region has 13 residues. CDR3 loop: CASGDRDNQPQHF. CDR3 nucleotide sequence: TGCGCCAGCGGAGACAGGGACAATCAGCCCCAGCATTTT.

Only a few counts were recorded for this clone. The chain links TRBV18 to TRBJ1-2, with TRBD1 as a possible D gene (5 bases). Germline-derived CDR1 and CDR2 are KGHSH and LQKENI. The CDR3 loop spans 13 amino acids. Trimming removed 2 bases at V and 6 bases at J, with 10 bases between. CDR3 DNA sequence: TGTGCCAGCTCACCATACGACAGCGATGGCTACACCTTC. Encoded protein: CASSPYDSDGYTF.

This clone was observed a few times. This chain links TRBV5-1 with TRBJ2-2; 9 bases match TRBD2. Germline CDR1 reads SGHRS; CDR2 reads YFSETQ. The CDR3 sequence is 16 residues long. J gave up 4 bases and V 2 bases, and 6 bases lay outside the gene matches. CDR3 DNA sequence: TGCGCCAGCAGCTTTTCTCTAGCGGGACGCACCGGGGAGCTGTTTTTT. Encoded protein: CASSFSLAGRTGELFF.

CDR3 sequence: CASRDRASTDTQYF. The CDR3 coding sequence is TGTGCCAGCAGGGACAGGGCCTCCACAGATACGCAGTATTTT. The chain links TRBV6-1 to TRBJ2-3, with TRBD1 identical over 8 bases. Germline loops: CDR1 MNHNS, CDR2 SASEGT. The J segment lost 2 bases and the V segment lost 6 bases, leaving 4 bases of the junction unmatched. The CDR3 covers 14 residues.

There are a few counts of this clone. This chain uses TRBV5-6 with TRBJ1-6; D ambiguous. Trimming left V 6 bases short and J 10 bases short, with 14 bases between. The germline V gene has CDR1 SGHDT and CDR2 YYEEEE. The CDR3 consists of 13 residues. In nucleotides, the CDR3 is TGTGCCAGCACCATTCTCGAGACCTCACCCCTCCACTTT. Amino acid sequence: CASTILETSPLHF.

The rearrangement links TRBV2 to TRBJ1-6, with D maybe TRBD1 (5 bases). V was clipped by 5 bases and J by 0 bases, with 11 bases between them. CDR3 length equals 16 residues. Germline V gene sequence: CDR1 SNHLY, CDR2 FYNNEI. CDR3 in amino acids: CASSFMGGSYNSPLHF. As DNA, the CDR3 is TGTGCCAGCAGTTTCATGGGGGGCTCCTATAATTCACCCCTCCACTTT.

The chain carries TRBV30 and TRBJ2-2; D remains unclear. Germline assignment: CDR1 GTSNPN and CDR2 SVGIG (reference sequence). The CDR3 totals 13 residues. Trimming cost V 1 base and J 4 bases, with 7 bases left between them. CDR3 bases: TGTGCCTGGAGTGGGGTGGGCACCGGGGAGCTGTTTTTT. Translation: CAWSGVGTGELFF.

The V and J genes are TRBV7-2 and TRBJ2-7; D not resolved. The CDR3 extends over 12 amino acids. Trimming removed 2 bases at V and 2 bases at J, with 4 bases between. Germline assignment: CDR1 SGHTA and CDR2 FQGNSA. The CDR3 is CASSLLAYEQYF. CDR3 nucleotide sequence: TGTGCCAGCAGCTTACTAGCCTACGAGCAGTACTTC.

The table lists this clone with a few counts. V gene TRBV19 combines with J gene TRBJ1-2, with D possibly TRBD1 on 5 matching bases. This CDR3 region has 15 residues. V was pared by 3 bases and J by 14 bases, with 25 bases between. Germline V gene sequence: CDR1 LNHDA, CDR2 SQIVND (reference sequence). The CDR3 sequence: CASSIARGRTSGATF. The CDR3 DNA is TGTGCCAGTAGTATCGCTCGGGGGAGAACTAGTGGGGCAACCTTC.

The chain links TRBV4-3 to TRBJ2-7; 13 positions agree with TRBD2. Germline V CDR1 and CDR2: LGHNA, YSLEER. V was clipped by 4 bases and J by 4 bases; unmatched bases: 7. This CDR3 is 16 amino acids long. CDR3 DNA: TGCGCCAGCAGCCTTGGACTAGCGGGGGTTTCTTACGAGCAGTACTTC. Translating it yields CASSLGLAGVSYEQYF.

In this sample, this clone turned up once. The rearrangement links TRBV7-2 to TRBJ2-7, with 10 bases aligning to TRBD1. The germline V gene has CDR1 SGHTA and CDR2 FQGNSA. V gave up 2 bases and J gave up 3 bases; unmatched junction bases: 4. This CDR3 region has 15 residues. The CDR3 coding sequence is TGTGCCAGCAGCTTAAGGACAGGGGGGTACTACGAGCAGTACTTC. It yields the protein CASSLRTGGYYEQYF.

CDR3 sequence reads: CASSPRGGPGTDTQYF. The CDR3 DNA reads TGTGCCAGCAGCCCCCGGGGGGGCCCGGGGACAGATACGCAGTATTTT. The V and J genes are TRBV7-2 and TRBJ2-3; 8 positions agree with TRBD2. CDR1 and CDR2 (germline): SGHTA, FQGNSA. V trimming: 5 bases; J trimming: 3 bases; junction bases outside the gene matches: 10. The CDR3 extends over 16 amino acids.

The CDR3 is CASSIGGNSPLHF. CDR3 coding DNA: TGTGCCAGTAGTATAGGGGGAAATTCACCCCTCCACTTT. The rearrangement links TRBV19 to TRBJ1-6; D is uncertain. Trimming removed 1 base from V and 7 bases from J, with 5 bases in between. From germline, CDR1 is LNHDA and CDR2 SQIVND (reference sequence). The CDR3 length is 13 residues.

The chain links TRBV28 to TRBJ2-5, with TRBD1 matching 9 bases. The CDR3 has 13 amino acids. Trimming at V came to 6 bases and at J to 5 bases, leaving 4 bases not matched to a gene. Germline values: CDR1 MDHEN, CDR2 SYDVKM. The CDR3 loop is CASRTGGAETQYF. The CDR3 DNA reads TGTGCCAGCAGAACAGGGGGCGCGGAGACCCAGTACTTC.

The chain combines TRBV30 with TRBJ2-7; 9 bases map to TRBD1. Trimming cost V 6 bases and J 1 base; bases outside gene matches: 1. The CDR3 loop spans 12 amino acids. Germline CDR1 and CDR2: GTSNPN and SVGIG (reference sequence). As DNA, the CDR3 is TGTGCCTGTGACAGGGGGTCCTACGAGCAGTACTTC. This translates into CACDRGSYEQYF.

This clone was observed once. The chain combines TRBV7-8 with TRBJ1-2; D not resolved. The CDR3 spans 16 residues. Looked up from germline, CDR1 is SGHVS and CDR2 is FQNEAQ. V was clipped by 3 bases and J by 4 bases, with 18 bases between them. The CDR3 DNA sequence: TGTGCCAGCAGCTTTTATGTGGGTGTTGGCCCCTATGGCTACACCTTC. Translated: CASSFYVGVGPYGYTF.

This clone was observed a single time. V usage is TRBV7-2 and J usage is TRBJ1-1; D might be TRBD1 (6 bases). CDR1 and CDR2 (germline): SGHTA, FQGNSA. This CDR3 region has 16 residues. Trimming cost V 5 bases and J 0 bases, with 16 bases left between them. CDR3 residues: CASSKRGGFMNTEAFF. Written as DNA, the CDR3 is TGTGCCAGCAGCAAGAGGGGGGGCTTCATGAACACTGAAGCTTTCTTT.

The chain couples TRBV4-3 to TRBJ2-3; no clear D gene. V was trimmed by 2 bases and J by 6 bases, leaving 9 bases between them. The CDR3 is 13 amino acids. Germline assignment: CDR1 LGHNA and CDR2 YSLEER. The CDR3 DNA reads TGCGCCAGCAGCCAACTATTCGAGGATACGCAGTATTTT. It is translated as CASSQLFEDTQYF.

The chain recombines TRBV6-5 with TRBJ2-1; 8 nucleotides align to TRBD2. V lost 4 bases and J lost 0; bases outside the gene matches: 2. The CDR3 has 15 residues. Germline assignment: CDR1 MNHEY and CDR2 SVGAGI. Here the CDR3 DNA reads TGTGCCAGCAGTTCCAGCGGGAGCTCCTACAATGAGCAGTTCTTC. It yields the protein CASSSSGSSYNEQFF.

This chain's CDR3 is CASSLGWGRGNSPLHF. Written as DNA, the CDR3 is TGTGCCAGCAGCTTAGGGTGGGGAAGGGGAAATTCACCCCTCCACTTT. The chain couples TRBV7-8 to TRBJ1-6; the D gene is possibly TRBD1 (5 bases). V lost 1 base and J lost 7, with 14 bases in between. This CDR3 has 16 amino acids. Germline loops: CDR1 SGHVS, CDR2 FQNEAQ.

V usage is TRBV18 and J usage is TRBJ2-1, with 7 bases lining up with TRBD1. Germline V lookup: CDR1 KGHSH, CDR2 LQKENI. V lost 0 bases, J lost 4 bases, and 6 bases stayed unmatched. This CDR3 is 16 amino acids long. CDR3 region: CASSPPSAGGYNEQFF. CDR3 sequence (DNA): TGTGCCAGCTCACCACCGTCGGCAGGGGGATACAATGAGCAGTTCTTC.

The chain joins TRBV5-6 to TRBJ2-1, with D hard to call. Per the germline V gene, CDR1 is SGHDT and CDR2 is YYEEEE. Trimming stripped 1 base from V and 1 base from J, with 6 bases between. The CDR3 spans 14 residues. The CDR3 protein is CASSLSGSYNEQFF. In nucleotides, the CDR3 is TGTGCCAGCAGCTTGAGTGGGTCCTACAATGAGCAGTTCTTC.